A selection of T cell receptor beta chains follows, all from one sample in a study of blood T cell repertoires in COVID-19. Libraries were prepared by immunoSEQ multiplex PCR; TCRdb keeps only in-frame clonotypes and omits some of them. This sample yields about 34,000 clones, of which approximately 80% are seen a single time; under 35% belongs to the top ten. The specimen sequenced was peripheral blood. The source of these receptors is a man older than 75 with acute or convalescent COVID-19. Both conserved end residues are part of each CDR3. A D gene is named only where the DNA matches it firmly. A clone size is listed for some rows: how often the clone was seen (once, few, many), or a class if it is expanded.

>-|TRBD1|TRBV7-9|TRBJ2-5|14
CASKRQGPQETQYF
TGTGCCTCCAAACGACAGGGGCCCCAAGAGACCCAGTACTTC
>-|-|TRBV23-1|TRBJ1-5|13
CASSQSAGWPQHF
TGCGCCAGCAGTCAATCGGCGGGCTGGCCCCAGCATTTT
>-|-|TRBV6-1|TRBJ1-5|12
CASSELMQPQHF
TGTGCCAGCAGTGAATTAATGCAGCCCCAGCATTTT
>-|-|TRBV6-1|TRBJ2-3|16
CASSEAARLYTDTQYF
TGTGCCAGCAGTGAAGCAGCCAGGCTATACACAGATACGCAGTATTTT
>-|-|TRBV5-1|TRBJ2-7|13
CASSLVQSYEQYF
TGCGCCAGCAGCTTGGTACAGTCATACGAGCAGTACTTC
>few|TRBD1|TRBV6-5|TRBJ1-3|14
CASRRQGSGNTIYF
TGTGCCAGCAGACGACAGGGTTCTGGAAACACCATATATTTT
>-|-|TRBV24-1|TRBJ1-2|13
CAAESPGKGGYTF
TGTGCCGCAGAGAGCCCAGGGAAGGGTGGCTACACCTTC
>once|-|TRBV29-1|TRBJ1-1|12
CSVGGLSTEAFF
TGCAGCGTTGGTGGACTCAGCACTGAAGCTTTCTTT
>-|TRBD2|TRBV7-2|TRBJ2-7|14
CASSSGRGAYEQYF
TGTGCCAGCAGCTCTGGGCGGGGGGCCTACGAGCAGTACTTC
>-|TRBD1|TRBV6-5|TRBJ2-7|12
CASSTDRVEQYF
TGTGCCAGCAGTACGGACAGGGTGGAGCAGTACTTC
>-|-|TRBV30|TRBJ1-6|14
CAWGVSSYNSPLHF
TGTGCCTGGGGGGTGAGCTCCTATAATTCACCCCTCCACTTT
>-|-|TRBV4-3|TRBJ2-3|20
CASSQEPSRAVHLSTDTQYF
TGCGCCAGCAGCCAAGAACCCTCGCGGGCGGTCCATCTTAGCACAGATACGCAGTATTTT
>-|TRBD1|TRBV18|TRBJ2-7|13
CASSPGTELEQYF
TGTGCCAGCTCCCCCGGGACAGAGCTCGAGCAGTACTTC
>-|-|TRBV5-1|TRBJ1-1|13
CASSGGQRTEAFF
TGCGCCAGCAGCGGTGGACAGCGCACTGAAGCTTTCTTT
>-|-|TRBV7-3|TRBJ1-4|13
CASSSDSNEKLFF
TGTGCCAGCAGTTCGGACAGTAATGAAAAACTGTTTTTT
>-|TRBD1|TRBV6-5|TRBJ2-7|14
CASSALQGAGEQYF
TGTGCCAGCAGCGCCCTACAGGGGGCTGGGGAGCAGTACTTC
>-|TRBD2|TRBV18|TRBJ2-7|14
CASSPDGRGDEQYF
TGTGCCAGCTCACCCGACGGGAGGGGTGACGAGCAGTACTTC
>-|-|TRBV7-2|TRBJ2-7|13
CASSFGQLYEQYF
TGTGCCAGCAGCTTTGGACAGCTATACGAGCAGTACTTC
>-|-|TRBV18|TRBJ1-1|12
CASSPSPGEAFF
TGTGCCAGCTCACCTTCCCCGGGTGAAGCTTTCTTT
>few|TRBD1|TRBV7-9|TRBJ1-2|15
CASSLNRGQKDGYTF
TGTGCCAGCAGTCTTAACAGGGGGCAAAAGGATGGCTACACCTTC
>-|TRBD1|TRBV28|TRBJ1-2|14
CASRGQGGNYGYTF
TGTGCCAGCAGGGGACAGGGGGGAAACTATGGCTACACCTTC
>-|-|TRBV14|TRBJ1-1|13
CASSRTANTEAFF
TGTGCCAGCAGCCGGACAGCGAACACTGAAGCTTTCTTT
>few|-|TRBV10-3|TRBJ2-7|11
CAISEESEQYF
TGTGCCATCAGTGAGGAGAGCGAGCAGTACTTC
>-|TRBD2|TRBV6-1|TRBJ2-6|17
CASSEARGFAGANVLTF
TGTGCCAGCAGTGAAGCGCGGGGGTTTGCTGGGGCCAACGTCCTGACTTTC